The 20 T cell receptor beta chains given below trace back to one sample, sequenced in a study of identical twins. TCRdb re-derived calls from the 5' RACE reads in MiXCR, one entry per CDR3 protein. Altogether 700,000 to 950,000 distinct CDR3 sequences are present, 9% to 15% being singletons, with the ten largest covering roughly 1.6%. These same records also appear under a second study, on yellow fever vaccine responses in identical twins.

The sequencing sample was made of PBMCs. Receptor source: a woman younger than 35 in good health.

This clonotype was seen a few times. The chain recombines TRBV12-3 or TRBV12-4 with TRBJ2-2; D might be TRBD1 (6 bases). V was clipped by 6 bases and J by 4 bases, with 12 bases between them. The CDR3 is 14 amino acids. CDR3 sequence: CASRTGTTTGELFF. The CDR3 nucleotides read TGTGCCAGCAGAACCGGGACAACCACCGGGGAGCTGTTTTTT.

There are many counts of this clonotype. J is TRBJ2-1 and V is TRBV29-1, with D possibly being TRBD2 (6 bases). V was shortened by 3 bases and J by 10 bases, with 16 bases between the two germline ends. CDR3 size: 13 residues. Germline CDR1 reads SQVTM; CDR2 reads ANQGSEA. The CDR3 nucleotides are TGCAGCGTTGAGGGCGGGATCGCCTTCGAGCAGTTCTTC. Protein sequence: CSVEGGIAFEQFF.

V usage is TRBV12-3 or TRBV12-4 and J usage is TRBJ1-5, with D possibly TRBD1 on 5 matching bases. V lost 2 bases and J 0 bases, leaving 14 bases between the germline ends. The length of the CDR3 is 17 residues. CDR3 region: CASSLLGTEYSNQPQHF. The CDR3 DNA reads TGTGCCAGCAGTTTATTAGGGACGGAATATAGCAATCAGCCCCAGCATTTT.

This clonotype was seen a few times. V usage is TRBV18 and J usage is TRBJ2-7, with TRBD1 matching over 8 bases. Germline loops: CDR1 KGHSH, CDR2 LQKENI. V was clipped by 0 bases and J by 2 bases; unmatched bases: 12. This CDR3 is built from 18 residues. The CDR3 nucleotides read TGTGCCAGCTCACCACCGGGACAGGCAGCCCCGCGCCCCTACGAGCAGTACTTC. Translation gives CASSPPGQAAPRPYEQYF.

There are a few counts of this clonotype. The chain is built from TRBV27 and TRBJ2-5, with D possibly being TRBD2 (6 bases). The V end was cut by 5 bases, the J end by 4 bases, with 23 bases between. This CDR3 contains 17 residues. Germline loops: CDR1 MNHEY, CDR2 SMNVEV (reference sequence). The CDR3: CASSPTPGEFKGETQYF. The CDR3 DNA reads TGTGCCAGCAGTCCCACCCCGGGGGAGTTCAAGGGAGAGACCCAGTACTTC.

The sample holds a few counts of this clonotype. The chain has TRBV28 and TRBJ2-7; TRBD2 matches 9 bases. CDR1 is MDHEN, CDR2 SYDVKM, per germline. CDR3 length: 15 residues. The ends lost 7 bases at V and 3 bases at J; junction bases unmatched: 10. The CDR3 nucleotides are TGTGCCAGCAAAGCGGGGGGAGCTGTGTTCTACGAGCAGTACGTC. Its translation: CASKAGGAVFYEQYV.

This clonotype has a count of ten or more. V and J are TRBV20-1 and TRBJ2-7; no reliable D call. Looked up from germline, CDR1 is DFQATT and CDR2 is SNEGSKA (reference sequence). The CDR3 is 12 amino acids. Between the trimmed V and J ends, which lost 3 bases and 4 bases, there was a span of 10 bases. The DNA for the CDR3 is TGCAGTGCTAGTAATGTGGAATACGAGCAGTACGTC. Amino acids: CSASNVEYEQYV.

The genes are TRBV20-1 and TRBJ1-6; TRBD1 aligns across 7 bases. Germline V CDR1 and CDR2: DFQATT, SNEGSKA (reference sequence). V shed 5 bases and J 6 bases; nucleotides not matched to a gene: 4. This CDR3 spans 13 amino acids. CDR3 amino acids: CSASQGVNSPLHF. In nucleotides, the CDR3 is TGCAGTGCTTCCCAGGGGGTTAATTCACCCCTCCACTTT.

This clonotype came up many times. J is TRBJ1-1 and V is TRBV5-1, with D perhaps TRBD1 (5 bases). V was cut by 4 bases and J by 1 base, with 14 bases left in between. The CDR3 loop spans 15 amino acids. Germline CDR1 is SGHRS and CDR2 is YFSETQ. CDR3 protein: CASSQVGPENTEAFF. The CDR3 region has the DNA TGCGCCAGCAGCCAAGTGGGACCGGAGAACACTGAAGCTTTCTTT.

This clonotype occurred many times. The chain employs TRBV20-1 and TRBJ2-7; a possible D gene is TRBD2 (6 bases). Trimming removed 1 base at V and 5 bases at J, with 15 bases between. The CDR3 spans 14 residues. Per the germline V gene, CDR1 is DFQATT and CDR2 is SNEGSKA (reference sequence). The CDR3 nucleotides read TGCAGTGCTAGAGTCACGGGAGCTCGCAACGAGCAGTACTTC. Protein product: CSARVTGARNEQYF.

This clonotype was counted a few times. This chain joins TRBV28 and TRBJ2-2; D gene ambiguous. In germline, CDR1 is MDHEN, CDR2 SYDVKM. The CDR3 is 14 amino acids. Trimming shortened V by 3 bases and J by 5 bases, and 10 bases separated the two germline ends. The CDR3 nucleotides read TGTGCCAGCAGTTTCCGACTTGTAACCGGGGAGCTGTTTTTT. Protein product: CASSFRLVTGELFF.

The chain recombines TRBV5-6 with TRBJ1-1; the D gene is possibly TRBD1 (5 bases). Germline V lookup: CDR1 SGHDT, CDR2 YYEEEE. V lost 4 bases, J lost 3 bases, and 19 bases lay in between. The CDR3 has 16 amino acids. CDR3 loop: CASSPGPYLGDTEAFF. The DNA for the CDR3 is TGTGCCAGCAGCCCGGGGCCTTATCTGGGGGACACTGAAGCTTTCTTT.

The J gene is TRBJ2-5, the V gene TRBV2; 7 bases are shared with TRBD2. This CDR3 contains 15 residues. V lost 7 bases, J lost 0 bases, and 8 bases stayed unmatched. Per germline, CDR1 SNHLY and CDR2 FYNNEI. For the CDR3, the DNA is TGTGCCAGCATAGGAGGGCTAGCGGACCAAGAGACCCAGTACTTC. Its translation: CASIGGLADQETQYF.

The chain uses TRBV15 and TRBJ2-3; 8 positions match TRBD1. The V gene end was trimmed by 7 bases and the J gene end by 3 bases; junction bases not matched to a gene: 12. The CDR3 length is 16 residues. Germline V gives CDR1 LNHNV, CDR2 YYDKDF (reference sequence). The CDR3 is CATTPFQGAKTDTQYF. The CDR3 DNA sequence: TGTGCCACCACCCCATTTCAGGGGGCGAAAACAGATACGCAGTATTTT.

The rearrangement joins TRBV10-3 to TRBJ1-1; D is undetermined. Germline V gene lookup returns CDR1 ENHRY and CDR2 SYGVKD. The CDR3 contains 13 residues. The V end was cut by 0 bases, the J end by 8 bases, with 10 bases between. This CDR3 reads CAISESMHTEAFF. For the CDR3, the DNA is TGTGCCATCAGTGAGTCGATGCATACCGAAGCTTTCTTT.

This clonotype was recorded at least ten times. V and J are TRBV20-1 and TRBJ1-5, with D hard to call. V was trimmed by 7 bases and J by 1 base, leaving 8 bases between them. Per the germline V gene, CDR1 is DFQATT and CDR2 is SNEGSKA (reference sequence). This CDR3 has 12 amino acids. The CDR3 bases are TGCAGTGTTTCGAGAAGCAATCAGCCCCAGCATTTT. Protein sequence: CSVSRSNQPQHF.

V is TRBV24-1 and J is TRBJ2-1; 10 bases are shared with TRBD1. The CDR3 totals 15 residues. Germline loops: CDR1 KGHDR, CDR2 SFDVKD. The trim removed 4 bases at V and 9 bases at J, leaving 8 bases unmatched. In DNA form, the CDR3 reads TGTGCCACCAGTGACCCCGGGACAGGGGAGCGTGAGCAGTTCTTC. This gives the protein CATSDPGTGEREQFF.

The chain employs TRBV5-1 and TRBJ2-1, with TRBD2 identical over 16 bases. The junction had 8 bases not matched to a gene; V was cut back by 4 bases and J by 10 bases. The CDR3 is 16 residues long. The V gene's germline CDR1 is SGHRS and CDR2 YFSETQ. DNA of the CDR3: TGCGCCAGCAGCCCAGGGACTAGCGGGGGGGCCGGGGAGCAGTTCTTC. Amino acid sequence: CASSPGTSGGAGEQFF.

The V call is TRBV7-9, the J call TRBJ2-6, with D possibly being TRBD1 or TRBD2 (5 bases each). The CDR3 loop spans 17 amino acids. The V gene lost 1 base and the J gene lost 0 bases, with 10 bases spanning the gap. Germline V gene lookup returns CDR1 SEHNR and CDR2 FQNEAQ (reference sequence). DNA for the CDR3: TGTGCCAGCAGCTTAGTGAGGGGATCCTCTGGGGCCAACGTCCTGACTTTC. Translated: CASSLVRGSSGANVLTF.

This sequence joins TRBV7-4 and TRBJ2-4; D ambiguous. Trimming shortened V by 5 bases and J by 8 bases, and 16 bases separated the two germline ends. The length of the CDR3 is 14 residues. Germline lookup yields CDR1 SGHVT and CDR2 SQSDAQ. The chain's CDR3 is CASSPPTHQDIQYF. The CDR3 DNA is TGTGCCAGCAGCCCCCCGACACACCAGGACATTCAGTACTTC.